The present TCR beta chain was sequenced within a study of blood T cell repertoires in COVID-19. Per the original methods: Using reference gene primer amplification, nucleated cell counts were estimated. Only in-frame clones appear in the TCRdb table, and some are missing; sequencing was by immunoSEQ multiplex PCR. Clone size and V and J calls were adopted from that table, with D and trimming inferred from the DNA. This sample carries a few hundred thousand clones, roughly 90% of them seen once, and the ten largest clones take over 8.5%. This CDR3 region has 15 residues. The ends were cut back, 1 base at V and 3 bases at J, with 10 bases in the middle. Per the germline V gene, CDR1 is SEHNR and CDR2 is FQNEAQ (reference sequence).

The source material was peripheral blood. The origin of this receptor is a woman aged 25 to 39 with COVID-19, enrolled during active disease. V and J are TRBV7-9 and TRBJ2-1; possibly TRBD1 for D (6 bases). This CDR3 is CASSLDQGYYNEQFF. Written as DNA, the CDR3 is TGTGCCAGCAGCTTAGATCAGGGGTACTACAATGAGCAGTTCTTC.